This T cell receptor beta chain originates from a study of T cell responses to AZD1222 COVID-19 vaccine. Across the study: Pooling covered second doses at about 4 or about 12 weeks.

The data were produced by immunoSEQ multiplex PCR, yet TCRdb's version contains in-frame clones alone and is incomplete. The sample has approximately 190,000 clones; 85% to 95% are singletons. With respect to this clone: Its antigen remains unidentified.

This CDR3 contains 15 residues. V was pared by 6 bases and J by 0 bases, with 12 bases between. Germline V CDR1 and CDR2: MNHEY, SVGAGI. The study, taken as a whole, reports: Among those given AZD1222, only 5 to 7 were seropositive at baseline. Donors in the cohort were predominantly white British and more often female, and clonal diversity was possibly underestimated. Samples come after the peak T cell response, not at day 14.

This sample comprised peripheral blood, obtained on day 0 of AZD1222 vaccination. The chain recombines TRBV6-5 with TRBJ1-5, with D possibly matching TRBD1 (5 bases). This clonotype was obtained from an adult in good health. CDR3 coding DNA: TGTGCCAGCAGATCCCACCAGGGTAGCAATCAGCCCCAGCATTTT. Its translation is CASRSHQGSNQPQHF.